A selection of T cell receptor beta chains follows, all from one sample in a study of T cell changes during pregnancy in multiple sclerosis. Method: immunoSEQ multiplex PCR; TCRdb's copy keeps in-frame clones and lacks some. Among about 22,000 clones, roughly 87% were seen once, and the ten largest hold roughly 8%. The source was CD8+ T cells from peripheral blood mononuclear cells, collected after pregnancy. The source is a female donor with multiple sclerosis, enrolled in a pregnancy study. Each CDR3 is given with its conserved first and last residue. A D gene is named only where the DNA matches it firmly. A clone size is listed for some rows: how often the clone was seen (once, few, many), or a class if it is expanded.

size	V	D	J	DNA	CDR3
NA	TRBV11-3	NA	TRBJ2-1	TGTGCCAGCAGCCCCCCTACTCCCGCGAATGAGCAGTTCTTC	CASSPPTPANEQFF
NA	TRBV9	TRBD1	TRBJ1-2	TGTGCCAGCAGCGAGATCAGGGGGCAGGACTATGGCTACACCTTC	CASSEIRGQDYGYTF
NA	TRBV13	NA	TRBJ1-2	TGTGCCATACAAACAGGGAGAGGTGGCTACACCTTC	CAIQTGRGGYTF
NA	TRBV30	NA	TRBJ1-3	TGTGCTTATCAGGGAATCGGAAACACCATATATTTT	CAYQGIGNTIYF
NA	TRBV11-2	TRBD2	TRBJ2-7	TGTGCCAGCAGCTTGGGGCTAGCGGGATCGTACGAGCAGTACTTC	CASSLGLAGSYEQYF
NA	TRBV28	TRBD1	TRBJ2-4	TGTGCCAGCAGTGATCAGGGGGACAGTGGGACCCTAGCCAAAAACATTCAGTACTTC	CASSDQGDSGTLAKNIQYF
NA	TRBV19	TRBD1	TRBJ2-3	TGTGCCAGTAGTACCGGGACAGGGATTTCTGATACGCAGTATTTT	CASSTGTGISDTQYF
once	TRBV4-2	NA	TRBJ1-3	TGTGCCAGCAGCCACCCCCAGGGGCAAGGAAACACCATATATTTT	CASSHPQGQGNTIYF
NA	TRBV9	NA	TRBJ2-7	TGTGCCAGCAGCTCAAACTACGAGCAGTACTTC	CASSSNYEQYF
once	TRBV4-1	NA	TRBJ2-2	TGCGCCAGCAGCCAAGAAAAAATGGCTTCTGAGGAGCTGTTTTTT	CASSQEKMASEELFF
NA	TRBV19	TRBD1	TRBJ2-1	TGTGCCAGTAGTTTCTTACAGGGGGCCTACCCCCTCAATGAGCAGTTCTTC	CASSFLQGAYPLNEQFF
NA	TRBV4-3	TRBD2	TRBJ2-1	TGCGCCAGCAGCCTTCGGACTAGCGGGGCCTACAATGAGCAGTTCTTC	CASSLRTSGAYNEQFF
NA	TRBV28	NA	TRBJ2-1	TGTGCTAGCAGTCAGGACTGGAAGCAGTTCTTC	CASSQDWKQFF
NA	TRBV28	NA	TRBJ2-1	TGTGCCAGCAGCTTGAGCGGGCCCGAGCAGTTCTTC	CASSLSGPEQFF
NA	TRBV27	NA	TRBJ2-7	TGTGCCAGCAGTTTATCGGAGGGCACCCTCTCCTACGAGCAGTACTTC	CASSLSEGTLSYEQYF
NA	TRBV27	TRBD2	TRBJ2-1	TGTGCCAGCAGTTTGGGAGGGGAGGGCCGAGGTGAGCAGTTCTTC	CASSLGGEGRGEQFF
NA	TRBV6-4	TRBD2	TRBJ2-2	TGTGCCAGCAGTGACGGGAGGGCCACCGGGGAGCTGTTTTTT	CASSDGRATGELFF
NA	TRBV6-1	NA	TRBJ1-2	TGTGCCACCTTAGACAGCACTAACTATGGCTACACCTTC	CATLDSTNYGYTF
once	TRBV19	TRBD1	TRBJ1-1	TGTGCCAGTAGTATTGACAGGGGGCGTCAATTTAGAGACACTGAAGCTTTCTTT	CASSIDRGRQFRDTEAFF
NA	TRBV28	TRBD1	TRBJ2-5	TGTGCCAGCAGCCCGGGACAGGGCGGGCAAGAGACCCAGTACTTC	CASSPGQGGQETQYF
NA	TRBV15	NA	TRBJ2-7	TGTGCCACCAGGGGCAGCGGACCATACGAGCAGTACTTC	CATRGSGPYEQYF
few	TRBV19	NA	TRBJ1-1	TGTGCCAGTATGTGGGGTAGGGGGAACACTGAAGCTTTCTTT	CASMWGRGNTEAFF